The clone carrying this T cell receptor (beta chain) was detected only a few times. These data are taken from a study of read filtering for tumor transcriptome and immune sequencing. Study background: After DNase treatment, RNA was made into whole-transcriptome libraries.

Molecular barcoded adaptors covering alpha/delta and beta/gamma chains were used on approximately 400 ng RNA. MiXCR, applied by TCRdb to the reads, yields one record per CDR3 protein. The profile shows over 90,000 distinct CDR3 sequences, under 25% of them singletons. This CDR3 region has 13 residues. V was pared by 5 bases and J by 11 bases, with 5 bases of the junction left unmatched. Germline CDR1 and CDR2: SGHVS and FQNEAQ. This receptor was identified in a donor aged 40 or over with multiple myeloma. The rearrangement uses TRBV7-8 and TRBJ1-4, with 10 bases aligning to TRBD1. The source material was a population of CD138-negative cells sorted from bone marrow. CDR3 in amino acids: CASSQRTGGKLFF. In nucleotides, the CDR3 is TGTGCCAGCAGCCAGAGGACAGGGGGTAAACTGTTTTTT.